A selection of T cell receptor beta chains follows, all from one sample in a study of beta chain features in type 1 diabetes. Profiled with immunoSEQ multiplex PCR; TCRdb holds only in-frame clones, not every one. In the table there are roughly 500,000 clones, about 30% of which are singletons. The sample taken for sequencing was naive CD4+ T cells from blood. All receptors derive from a young man in good health. The CDR3 runs from the conserved cysteine through the conserved F or W. A D gene is named only where the DNA matches it firmly. A row's size may be missing; if present it is once, few, many or a size class.

v_gene,d_gene,j_gene,abundance,CDR3nt,CDR3aa
TRBV29-1,TRBD2,TRBJ2-1,NA,TGCAGCGTTGCTAGGGCTAGCGGGGGTAGCGATGAGCAGTTCTTC,CSVARASGGSDEQFF
TRBV29-1,NA,TRBJ2-3,NA,TGCAGCGGACGGGAGGGGGCTCAGGCGAATACGCAGTATTTT,CSGREGAQANTQYF
TRBV2,TRBD2,TRBJ2-4,NA,TGTGCCAGCGAGGGCAAGCGGGGCACACTAGCCAAAAACATTCAGTACTTC,CASEGKRGTLAKNIQYF
TRBV7-9,NA,TRBJ2-1,few,TGTGCCAGCAGCTCTCTAGGGGGGTTCAATGAGCAGTTCTTC,CASSSLGGFNEQFF
TRBV7-9,NA,TRBJ2-3,NA,TGTGCCAGCAGCCCGCAGGGCTCAGGCACAGATACGCAGTATTTT,CASSPQGSGTDTQYF
TRBV2,NA,TRBJ1-2,few,TGTGCCAGCAGTGAGGTCAGCTATGGCTACACCTTC,CASSEVSYGYTF
TRBV29-1,NA,TRBJ2-2,NA,TGCAGCGTTCTCTATGGACAGTACACCGGGGAGCTGTTTTTT,CSVLYGQYTGELFF
TRBV4-1,NA,TRBJ2-1,few,TGCGCCAGCAGCCAACTAGCCGGTGAGCAGTTCTTC,CASSQLAGEQFF
TRBV10-3,NA,TRBJ2-2,NA,TGTGCCACCCGGGACAAGACGAACACCGGGGAGCTGTTTTTT,CATRDKTNTGELFF
TRBV28,NA,TRBJ2-3,NA,TGTGCCAGCAGTCCCCCGGGCACCCCGCTAGATACGCAGTATTTT,CASSPPGTPLDTQYF
TRBV19,TRBD1,TRBJ1-2,few,TGTGCCAGTAGTGACAGGGGAGTCTATGGCTACACCTTC,CASSDRGVYGYTF
TRBV30,TRBD1,TRBJ1-2,few,TGTGCCTGGACAGGGACAGGGTATGGCTACACCTTC,CAWTGTGYGYTF
TRBV9,NA,TRBJ2-3,NA,TGTGCCAGCAGCGTTTCCAATACGCAGTATTTT,CASSVSNTQYF
TRBV9,NA,TRBJ1-1,NA,TGTGCCAGCAGCGTATGGGTCGGCACTGAAGCTTTCTTT,CASSVWVGTEAFF
TRBV18,NA,TRBJ2-7,NA,TGTGCCAGCTCAAAGGGAGGAAGCTCCTACGAGCAGTACTTC,CASSKGGSSYEQYF
TRBV7-9,TRBD1,TRBJ2-7,NA,TGTGCCAGCAGCTTTGGGACAGGGATTTTCTCCTACGAGCAGTACTTC,CASSFGTGIFSYEQYF
TRBV6-1,NA,TRBJ2-1,NA,TGTGCCAGCAGAACCTCTTCTTACAATGAGCAGTTCTTC,CASRTSSYNEQFF